A single sample is the source of the 9 T cell receptor beta chains below, sequenced in a study of T cell changes during pregnancy in multiple sclerosis. Method: immunoSEQ multiplex PCR; TCRdb's copy keeps in-frame clones and lacks some. The profile shows tens of thousands of clones, about nine tenths of them singletons. The sequencing here drew on peripheral blood, taken in the second trimester of pregnancy. The receptor source for this set is a female donor with multiple sclerosis, enrolled in a pregnancy study.

The sample holds one count of this clone. The gene calls are TRBV5-6 and TRBJ1-1; 9 bases map to TRBD1. In germline, CDR1 is SGHDT, CDR2 YYEEEE. CDR3 length: 14 residues. Germline trimming cut 4 bases from V and 1 base from J; bases unmatched to any gene: 2. CDR3 residues: CASSAQGANTEAFF. The CDR3, as DNA: TGTGCCAGCAGCGCACAGGGGGCGAACACTGAAGCTTTCTTT.

The chain uses TRBV19 and TRBJ1-5, with D possibly TRBD1 on 6 matching bases. The CDR3 has 15 amino acids. Deletions cut 1 base from V and 9 bases from J, with 16 bases between. The germline V gene encodes CDR1 LNHDA and CDR2 SQIVND (reference sequence). The CDR3 DNA reads TGTGCCAGTAGTATAGGGGCACAGGGCCTGGGGCCCCAGCATTTT. Residues: CASSIGAQGLGPQHF. Using reference TRBV19 and TRBJ1-5 for the parts outside the CDR3, the full variable domain is DGGITQSPKYLFRKEGQNVTLSCEQNLNHDAMYWYRQDPGQGLRLIYYSQIVNDFQKGDIAEGYSVSREKKESFPLTVTSAQKNPTAFYLCASSIGAQGLGPQHFGDGTRLSIL.

This rearrangement joins TRBV19 to TRBJ1-2, with 8 positions matching TRBD1. CDR1 and CDR2 (germline): LNHDA, SQIVND (reference sequence). The CDR3 has 18 residues. V lost 7 bases, J lost 4 bases, and 20 bases stayed unmatched. The CDR3 loop reads CASTLSRMDRDGVYGYTF. DNA of the CDR3: TGTGCCAGTACCCTAAGCCGAATGGACAGGGACGGCGTCTATGGCTACACCTTC.

The chain carries TRBV6-5 and TRBJ2-7, with D hard to call. Germline CDR1 and CDR2: MNHEY and SVGAGI. CDR3 length: 14 amino acids. V shed 2 bases and J shed 5 bases, with 13 bases lying between them. The CDR3 spells CASSYQGGTHEQYF. CDR3 bases: TGTGCCAGCAGTTACCAAGGCGGTACACACGAGCAGTACTTC.

The chain couples TRBV4-1 to TRBJ2-6; a weak D match, TRBD1 (5 bases). Germline assignment: CDR1 MGHRA and CDR2 YSYEKL. The CDR3 totals 18 residues. The V and J ends lost 0 bases and 0 bases respectively, with 12 bases between them. Here the CDR3 reads CASSQDHLGASGANVLTF. As DNA, the CDR3 is TGCGCCAGCAGCCAAGATCACCTAGGGGCCTCTGGGGCCAACGTCCTGACTTTC.

The V gene is TRBV11-2, the J gene TRBJ2-3, with 9 bases identical to TRBD2. CDR3 length: 16 amino acids. J gave up 4 bases and V 0 bases, and 5 bases lay outside the gene matches. Germline CDR1 SGHAT, CDR2 FQNNGV. This chain's CDR3 is CASSLDVSGSADTQYF. CDR3 bases: TGTGCCAGCAGCTTAGACGTTAGCGGGAGTGCAGATACGCAGTATTTT.

The chain uses TRBV7-2 and TRBJ2-7; 8 nucleotides match TRBD1. V lost 6 bases to trimming and J lost 0 bases; unmatched junction nucleotides: 4. CDR3 length: 14 amino acids. Germline assignment: CDR1 SGHTA and CDR2 FQGNSA. The CDR3 nucleotides read TGTGCCAGCAGGAAGACAGGGGACTCCTACGAGCAGTACTTC. Amino acid sequence: CASRKTGDSYEQYF.

This clone was counted a single time. The rearrangement links TRBV7-9 to TRBJ1-2, with no clear D. The CDR3 totals 13 residues. CDR1 is SEHNR and CDR2 is FQNEAQ in the germline V gene (reference sequence). The V gene lost 1 base and the J gene lost 7 bases, with 10 bases spanning the gap. CDR3 bases: TGTGCCAGCAGCTTAGTCCAGGAAGGTGGCTACACCTTC. Translating gives CASSLVQEGGYTF.

The rearrangement uses TRBV19 and TRBJ1-4; perhaps TRBD1 as D (6 bases). V lost 6 bases, J lost 1 base, and 12 bases lay in between. This CDR3 region has 15 residues. Per the germline V gene, CDR1 is LNHDA and CDR2 is SQIVND (reference sequence). The CDR3 protein is CASRSGTQTNEKLFF. The DNA of the CDR3 is TGTGCCAGTAGGTCAGGGACACAAACTAATGAAAAACTGTTTTTT.